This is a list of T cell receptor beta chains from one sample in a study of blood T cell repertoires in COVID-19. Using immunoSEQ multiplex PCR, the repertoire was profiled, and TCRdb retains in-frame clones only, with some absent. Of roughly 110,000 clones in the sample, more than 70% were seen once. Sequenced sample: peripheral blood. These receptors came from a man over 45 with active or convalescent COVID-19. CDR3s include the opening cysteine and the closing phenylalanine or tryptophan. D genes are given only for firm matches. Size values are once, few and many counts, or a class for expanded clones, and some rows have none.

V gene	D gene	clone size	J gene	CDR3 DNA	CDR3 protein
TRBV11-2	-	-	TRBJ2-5	TGTGCCAGCAGCGCCCCGGAGGAAGGGGAGACCCAGTACTTC	CASSAPEEGETQYF
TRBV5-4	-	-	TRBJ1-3	TGTGCCAGCAGCGGAGCAGGGGCAAACACCATATATTTT	CASSGAGANTIYF
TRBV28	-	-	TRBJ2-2	TGTGCCAGCCGAAAAACCCTTGACAGCCGCACCGGGGAGCTGTTTTTT	CASRKTLDSRTGELFF
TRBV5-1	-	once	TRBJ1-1	TGCGCCAGCAGCTTGGGTGGTAGTACTGAAGCTTTCTTT	CASSLGGSTEAFF
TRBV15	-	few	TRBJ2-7	TGTGCCACCAGCAGTCTGGAGCCCGGGGACGAGCAGTACTTC	CATSSLEPGDEQYF
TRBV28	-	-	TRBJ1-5	TGTGCCAGCAGTCTTTCGGGGTTGGAAAGCAATCAGCCCCAGCATTTT	CASSLSGLESNQPQHF
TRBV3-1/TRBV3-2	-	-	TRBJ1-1	TGTGCCAGCAGCCAAATGAACAGGGAGAACACTGAAGCTTTCTTT	CASSQMNRENTEAFF
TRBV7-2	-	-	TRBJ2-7	TGTGCCAGCAGCTTTTACTACGAGCAGTACTTC	CASSFYYEQYF
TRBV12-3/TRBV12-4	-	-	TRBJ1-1	TGTGCCAGCAGTGTACAGAGGAACACTGAAGCTTTCTTT	CASSVQRNTEAFF
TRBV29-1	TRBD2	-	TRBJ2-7	TGCAGCGTCGTAGCGGGAGAGTACTCCTACGAGCAGTACTTC	CSVVAGEYSYEQYF
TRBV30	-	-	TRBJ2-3	TGTGCCTGGAGTACGGGATTAGGCATCCCAGATACGCAGTATTTT	CAWSTGLGIPDTQYF
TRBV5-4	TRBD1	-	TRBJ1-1	TGTGCCAGCAGCGCGACAGGGGACGGGGTGACTGAAGCTTTCTTT	CASSATGDGVTEAFF
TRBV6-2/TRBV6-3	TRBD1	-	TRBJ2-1	TGTGCCAGCAGTGGACAGGGGGCGCCTGAGCAGTTCTTC	CASSGQGAPEQFF
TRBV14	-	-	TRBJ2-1	TGTGCCAGCAGCCAATCCCAGCGGAAGTCTCTGTCTTACAATGAGCAGTTCTTC	CASSQSQRKSLSYNEQFF
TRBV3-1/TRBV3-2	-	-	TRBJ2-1	TGTGCCACCGGAGAGGTACATGAGCAGTTCTTC	CATGEVHEQFF
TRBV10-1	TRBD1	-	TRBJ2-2	TGCGCCAGCAGTGGGGACAGGTTGAACACCGGGGAGCTGTTTTTT	CASSGDRLNTGELFF
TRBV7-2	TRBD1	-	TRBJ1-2	TGTGCCAGCGGCAAACCGGGACAGGGTAACTATGGCTACACCTTC	CASGKPGQGNYGYTF
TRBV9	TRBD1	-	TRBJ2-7	TGTGCCAGCAGCGCCGGGACAGGGGGCTACGAGCAGTACTTC	CASSAGTGGYEQYF
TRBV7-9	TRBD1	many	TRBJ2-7	TGTGCCAGCAGCCCCCAGGTGGGACAGGGAACCTACGAGCAGTACTTC	CASSPQVGQGTYEQYF
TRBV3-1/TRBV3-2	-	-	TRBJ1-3	TGTGCCAGCAGCCTTGGGGGGGGAAACACCATATATTTT	CASSLGGGNTIYF
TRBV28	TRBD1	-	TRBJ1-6	TGTGCCAGCAGGACAGGGATAAATTCACCCCTCCACTTT	CASRTGINSPLHF
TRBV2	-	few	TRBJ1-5	TGTGCCAGCAGTGAATACGGCGGCGGTCAGCCCCAGCATTTT	CASSEYGGGQPQHF
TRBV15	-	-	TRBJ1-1	TGTGCCACCAGCAGAGGGCGAGAGGGGGGGGACACTGAAGCTTTCTTT	CATSRGREGGDTEAFF
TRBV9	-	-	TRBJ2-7	TGTGCCAGCAGCGGCGGTCGATACGAGCAGTACTTC	CASSGGRYEQYF
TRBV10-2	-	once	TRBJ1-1	TGCGCCAGCGGCAGCGGAATGAACACTGAAGCTTTCTTT	CASGSGMNTEAFF
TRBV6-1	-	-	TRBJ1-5	TGTGCCAGCAGTGAAAATCCCAGGGACAATCAGCCCCAGCATTTT	CASSENPRDNQPQHF
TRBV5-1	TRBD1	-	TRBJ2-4	TGCGCCAGCAGCTCGCAGGGGGCGGGCAAAAACATTCAGTACTTC	CASSSQGAGKNIQYF
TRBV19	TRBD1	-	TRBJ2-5	TGTGCCAGTAGTACCCGGACAGGGATCCAAGAGACCCAGTACTTC	CASSTRTGIQETQYF
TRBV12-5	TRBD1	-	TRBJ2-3	TGTGCTAGTGGTTTGGGTACCGGGACAGGGTTCACAGATACGCAGTATTTT	CASGLGTGTGFTDTQYF
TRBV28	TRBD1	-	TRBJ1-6	TGTGCCAGCAGTTTACGGGGACAGCTCCACTTT	CASSLRGQLHF
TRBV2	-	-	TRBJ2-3	TGTGCCAGCAGTTCATCCCCTCTCCTAGCGCCTAGCACAGATACGCAGTATTTT	CASSSSPLLAPSTDTQYF
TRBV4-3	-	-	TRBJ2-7	TGCGCCAGCAGCCAAGGTTCCGGGGGCTCCTACGAGCAGTACTTC	CASSQGSGGSYEQYF
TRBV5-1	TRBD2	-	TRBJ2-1	TGCGCCAGCGTTCCGGGACTAGCGGGAGTGGATGAGCAGTTCTTC	CASVPGLAGVDEQFF
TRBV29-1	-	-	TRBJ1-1	TGCAGCGGGGGGGAAGGGGACACTGAAGCTTTCTTT	CSGGEGDTEAFF
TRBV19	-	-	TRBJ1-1	TGTGCCAGTAGCCCGGGACAATTGAACACTGAAGCTTTCTTT	CASSPGQLNTEAFF
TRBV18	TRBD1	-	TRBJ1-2	TGTGCCAGCTCACCTAGGACAGGGGTTGATAACTATGGCTACACCTTC	CASSPRTGVDNYGYTF
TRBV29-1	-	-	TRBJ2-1	TGCAGCGTTTCGGAAAACAGGAATGAGCAGTTCTTC	CSVSENRNEQFF
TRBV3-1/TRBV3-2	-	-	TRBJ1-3	TGTGCCAGCAGCCAAGATGGTAGGGGCAGCTACGGAAACACCATATATTTT	CASSQDGRGSYGNTIYF
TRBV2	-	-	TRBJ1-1	TGTGCCAGCAGTGAGCTAACACCAGGGGCACCCACTGAAGCTTTCTTT	CASSELTPGAPTEAFF
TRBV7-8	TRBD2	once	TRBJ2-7	TGTGCCAGCAGCCCCTCTCGGACTAGCGGGAGTGGTGGCTACGAGCAGTACTTC	CASSPSRTSGSGGYEQYF
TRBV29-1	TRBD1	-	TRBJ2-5	TGCAGCCATGGGACAGTCCAAGAGACCCAGTACTTC	CSHGTVQETQYF
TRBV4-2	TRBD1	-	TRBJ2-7	TGTGCCAGCAGCCAACCGGGACAGGGGGTCTACGAGCAGTACTTC	CASSQPGQGVYEQYF
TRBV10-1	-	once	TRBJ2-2	TGCGCCAGCTCTCCAGACTTGAACACCGGGGAGCTGTTTTTT	CASSPDLNTGELFF
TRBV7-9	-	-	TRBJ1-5	TGTGCCAGCAGCTTACAGGGGACGGGCAATCAGCCCCAGCATTTT	CASSLQGTGNQPQHF
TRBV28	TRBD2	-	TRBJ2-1	TGTGCCAGCATTCCGTCCGGACTAGCGGGAGGGAATGAGCAGTTCTTC	CASIPSGLAGGNEQFF
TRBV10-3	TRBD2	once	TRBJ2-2	TGTGCCATCAGTGAGTCTAGGCTAGCGGGCCCCACCGGGGAGCTGTTTTTT	CAISESRLAGPTGELFF
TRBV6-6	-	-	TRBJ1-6	TGTGCCAGCAGAGACAGCGATAATTCACCCCTCCACTTT	CASRDSDNSPLHF
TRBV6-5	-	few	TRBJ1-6	TGTGCCAGCAGGGGAGGGTTGGGATCACCCCTCCACTTT	CASRGGLGSPLHF
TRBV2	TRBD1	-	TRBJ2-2	TGTGCCAGCATTCTACAGGGGTGGACCGGGGAGCTGTTTTTT	CASILQGWTGELFF
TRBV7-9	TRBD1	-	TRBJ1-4	TGTGCCAGCAGCTCGTACAGGGGGCATTCAACTAATGAAAAACTGTTTTTT	CASSSYRGHSTNEKLFF
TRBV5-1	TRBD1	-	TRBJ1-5	TGCGCCAGCAGCTTAGGGACAGCAAAACAGCCCCAGCATTTT	CASSLGTAKQPQHF
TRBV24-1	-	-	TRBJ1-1	TGTGCCACCAGTGATTCTCAACGGAGCACTGAAGCTTTCTTT	CATSDSQRSTEAFF